Detailed here is one T cell receptor (beta chain). As yet, its antigen is unknown. The CDR3 totals 15 residues. CDR1 MNHEY and CDR2 SVGAGI come from the germline V gene. The ends lost 6 bases at V and 2 bases at J; junction bases unmatched: 8. The source of the sample is a study of graft-versus-host responses after intestinal transplantation. Turning to the study itself: Isolated intestinal, liver-intestinal, or multivisceral transplants were what recipients had. Anti-thymocyte globulin induction, then tacrolimus and steroids for around 3 years, went to all recipients. Study conclusions and caveats: Among recipient marrow samples, GvH clones were found; some appeared first in ileum or blood.

Profiling relied on immunoSEQ multiplex PCR, and the TCRdb table lists in-frame clones only, not all of them. In the table there are 85,000 to 100,000 clones, roughly 90% of which are singletons. The material was unstimulated CD4+ T cells sorted from spleen or lymph node cells, obtained before intestinal transplant. The clonotype was recovered from a human donor who received an intestinal transplant. The V gene is TRBV6-5, the J gene TRBJ2-3; 7 bases are shared with TRBD2. This CDR3 reads CASSSPGLNTDTQYF. The CDR3 bases are TGTGCCAGCAGCTCGCCGGGACTAAACACAGATACGCAGTATTTT.